The rows below give T cell receptor beta chains drawn from one sample of a study of CD8 T cells in Susac syndrome. TCRdb used MiXCR to reprocess the immunoSEQ multiplex PCR reads, holding one entry per CDR3 protein. The repertoire holds about 290,000 distinct CDR3 sequences, with 89% as singletons. Sample: CD8+ T cells from PBMCs. Receptor source: a human donor with multiple sclerosis. Each CDR3 is given with its conserved first and last residue. A D gene is named only where the DNA matches it firmly. Part of the rows lack a size; the others show once, few, many or a class for expanded clones.

j_gene | v_gene | d_gene | abundance | CDR3nt | CDR3aa
TRBJ2-1 | TRBV9 | - | - | TGTGCCAGCAGCGCGTACGGGAATGAGCAGTTCTTC | CASSAYGNEQFF
TRBJ1-2 | TRBV29-1 | - | - | TGCAGCGTTGATTCGACAGATAACTATGGCTACACCTTC | CSVDSTDNYGYTF
TRBJ2-3 | TRBV6-5 | TRBD2 | - | TGTGCCAGCAGTTCCATCGACGGACTAGGTCCCAGCACAGATACGCAGTATTTT | CASSSIDGLGPSTDTQYF
TRBJ1-3 | TRBV28 | - | - | TGTGCCAGCAGTCGACTTCCGCAGGCCACCCCGGGCGGCACCATATATTTT | CASSRLPQATPGGTIYF
TRBJ1-2 | TRBV24-1 | - | - | TGTGCCACCAGTGGCTCGCGGACAGAGATGAACTATGGCTACACCTTC | CATSGSRTEMNYGYTF
TRBJ1-4 | TRBV12-3/TRBV12-4 | TRBD1 | once | TGTGCCAGCTCCTCCGGGACAGGGAGTGAAAAACTGTTTTTT | CASSSGTGSEKLFF
TRBJ1-1 | TRBV6-5 | - | - | TGTGCCAGCAGTTACCATGGTGAGAACACTGAAGCTTTCTTT | CASSYHGENTEAFF
TRBJ2-1 | TRBV28 | - | - | TGTGCCAGCAGTTCGCGGGGGGTGGGACAGAGCTCCTACAATGAGCAGTTCTTC | CASSSRGVGQSSYNEQFF
TRBJ2-1 | TRBV20-1 | TRBD2 | - | TGCAGTGCTAGAGTTAGGACTAGCGGGGGGGCAGGCAATGAGCAGTTCTTC | CSARVRTSGGAGNEQFF
TRBJ2-3 | TRBV4-2 | TRBD2 | once | TGTGCCAGCAGCAAGGAACTAGCGGCCTCCACAGATACGCAGTATTTT | CASSKELAASTDTQYF
TRBJ2-3 | TRBV28 | TRBD2 | - | TGTGCCAGCGGCGGGAGGGCCACAGATACGCAGTATTTT | CASGGRATDTQYF
TRBJ2-1 | TRBV30 | TRBD2 | - | TGTGCCTGGAATCTAGCGGGACCTTCCAATGAGCAGTTCTTC | CAWNLAGPSNEQFF
TRBJ2-1 | TRBV6-2/TRBV6-3 | TRBD2 | - | TGTGCCAGCAGTCAGTGGGACTACAGCCAGCAGTTCTTC | CASSQWDYSQQFF
TRBJ1-6 | TRBV27 | - | - | TGTGCCAGCAGTTTATACCCCCAGACAGGCAACTATAATTCACCCCTCCACTTT | CASSLYPQTGNYNSPLHF
TRBJ2-7 | TRBV20-1 | - | - | TGCAGTGCTAGAGGGGTGGGCCATTCGGTCGGAGAGCAGTACTTC | CSARGVGHSVGEQYF
TRBJ2-1 | TRBV20-1 | - | - | TGCAGTGCTACGGTCACTAACTACAATGAGCAGTTCTTC | CSATVTNYNEQFF
TRBJ2-1 | TRBV30 | - | once | TGTGCCTGGAGGTTTGGGGGGCACGGATTGGAGCAGTTCTTC | CAWRFGGHGLEQFF
TRBJ1-2 | TRBV29-1 | TRBD1 | - | TGCAGCGTTCCAACACAGGGGCTCTACACCTTC | CSVPTQGLYTF
TRBJ2-7 | TRBV6-5 | - | once | TGTGCCAGCAGTTACTCGACCGGTGAGCAGAGTTACGAGCAGTACTTC | CASSYSTGEQSYEQYF
TRBJ1-2 | TRBV9 | - | - | TGTGCCAGCAGCCTAAGCTCGAAGGGGGAGATTGACTATGGCTACACCTTC | CASSLSSKGEIDYGYTF
TRBJ2-1 | TRBV6-1 | - | - | TGTGCCAGCAAATCGATAACGGGCGGGCCTTCCAATGAGCAGTTCTTC | CASKSITGGPSNEQFF
TRBJ2-3 | TRBV6-1 | - | few | TGTGCCAGCAGTAAACTATCAGGAAGCCCAGATACGCAGTATTTT | CASSKLSGSPDTQYF
TRBJ2-1 | TRBV6-2/TRBV6-3 | - | - | TGTGCCAGCAGTTACTACGGGGACGGCTACAATGAGCAGTTCTTC | CASSYYGDGYNEQFF
TRBJ2-1 | TRBV7-2 | TRBD2 | - | TGTGCCAGCAGTCCCGTACCGGGACTAGCGGACAATGAGCAGTTCTTC | CASSPVPGLADNEQFF
TRBJ2-7 | TRBV7-9 | - | - | TGTGCCAGCAGCTTAGAAGGAGCAGGGGTGAGCAACGAGCAGTACTTC | CASSLEGAGVSNEQYF
TRBJ2-1 | TRBV6-1 | TRBD2 | - | TGTGCCAGCAGTCAAGCGGGAGGGCCTTTGAATGAGCAGTTCTTC | CASSQAGGPLNEQFF
TRBJ1-1 | TRBV7-9 | TRBD1 | - | TGTGCCAGCGGGACAGTCCTGAACACTGAAGCTTTCTTT | CASGTVLNTEAFF
TRBJ2-5 | TRBV23-1 | TRBD2 | - | TGCGCCAGCAGCCCCTCGGACGGGAGGGAGACCCAGTACTTC | CASSPSDGRETQYF
TRBJ2-2 | TRBV27 | - | few | TGTGCCAGCAGTTTAATTTCTTTCGCGAACACCGGGGAGCTGTTTTTT | CASSLISFANTGELFF
TRBJ2-6 | TRBV21-1 | - | - | TGTGCCAGCAGCGCCTCGACTGTCTCTGGGGCCAACGTCCTGACTTTC | CASSASTVSGANVLTF
TRBJ2-7 | TRBV29-1 | - | once | TGCAGCGCCTCTTTCCCGGGGTTCGAGCAGTACTTC | CSASFPGFEQYF
TRBJ2-1 | TRBV5-1 | TRBD2 | - | TGCGCCAGCAGCTTGGAACTCCCTCCTAGCGGCGCCTACAATGAGCAGTTCTTC | CASSLELPPSGAYNEQFF
TRBJ2-1 | TRBV4-1 | TRBD1 | few | TGCGCCAGCAGCACCGGGACAGGGGTCAATGAGCAGTTCTTC | CASSTGTGVNEQFF
TRBJ2-5 | TRBV27 | TRBD2 | - | TGTGCCAGCAGACTAGCGGGAGCGCCAGGGGAGACCCAGTACTTC | CASRLAGAPGETQYF
TRBJ2-5 | TRBV7-2 | TRBD2 | - | TGTGCCAGCAGCGCGCCCGGGACTAGCACTGGAGAGACCCAGTACTTC | CASSAPGTSTGETQYF
TRBJ2-1 | TRBV4-1 | TRBD2 | - | TGCGCCAGCAGCCAAGTCGGGGGGGCCGGTGAGCAGTTCTTC | CASSQVGGAGEQFF
TRBJ2-3 | TRBV9 | TRBD1 | - | TGTGCCAGCGGGACAGGGGGCGGGACAGATACGCAGTATTTT | CASGTGGGTDTQYF
TRBJ2-3 | TRBV7-6 | - | - | TGTGCCAGCAGTCCAGGGCCCACAGATACGCAGTATTTT | CASSPGPTDTQYF
TRBJ1-3 | TRBV4-3 | - | - | TGCGCCAGCAGCCCCCACATCGGGACGGCTGGAAACACCATATATTTT | CASSPHIGTAGNTIYF
TRBJ2-4 | TRBV25-1 | TRBD1 | - | TGTGCCAGCAGTCCCCTCGGGGACAGGGGTTATCTGGCCAAAAACATTCAGTACTTC | CASSPLGDRGYLAKNIQYF
TRBJ1-2 | TRBV4-3 | - | - | TGCGCCAGCAGCCAAGATTCCGGCATTAACTATGGCTACACCTTC | CASSQDSGINYGYTF
TRBJ2-3 | TRBV6-2/TRBV6-3 | TRBD2 | - | TGTGCCAGCAGTTACTCGGGCGGGAGGCCCACAGATACGCAGTATTTT | CASSYSGGRPTDTQYF
TRBJ1-4 | TRBV30 | - | - | TGTGCCTGGAGTGTCCGCCGGGATCTGACTGCTAGGGAAAAACTGTTTTTT | CAWSVRRDLTAREKLFF
TRBJ1-4 | TRBV7-9 | - | - | TGTGCCAGCAGCTTAGCGAAGGGTGAAAAACTGTTTTTT | CASSLAKGEKLFF
TRBJ2-3 | TRBV12-3/TRBV12-4 | - | - | TGTGCCAGCAGTTCCCAGCCCAACACAGATACGCAGTATTTT | CASSSQPNTDTQYF
TRBJ2-1 | TRBV27 | - | - | TGTGCCAGCAGTGCTAGGAATGAGCAGTTCTTC | CASSARNEQFF
TRBJ2-1 | TRBV12-3/TRBV12-4 | TRBD2 | few | TGTGCCAGCAGTCCGGGACTAGCGGGTGAGCAGTTCTTC | CASSPGLAGEQFF
TRBJ2-7 | TRBV9 | - | - | TGTGCCAGCAGTTACGGGACTTCCTCCTCCTACGAGCAGTACTTC | CASSYGTSSSYEQYF
TRBJ2-1 | TRBV18 | - | - | TGTGCCAGCTCACCACCGGCAGATTACAATGAGCAGTTCTTC | CASSPPADYNEQFF
TRBJ1-5 | TRBV6-2/TRBV6-3 | - | - | TGTGCCAGCAGTTACTCGGGGGGTGGTCAGCCCCAGCATTTT | CASSYSGGGQPQHF
TRBJ2-1 | TRBV9 | - | - | TGTGCCAGCAGCCCAGGGAACAGCAACAATGAGCAGTTCTTC | CASSPGNSNNEQFF
TRBJ2-3 | TRBV18 | - | - | TGTGCCAGCTCACCACTCACCCCGGGAATTGATCCAGATACGCAGTATTTT | CASSPLTPGIDPDTQYF
TRBJ1-1 | TRBV28 | TRBD1 | - | TGTGCCAGCACCCTATCCAGGGGGGGCGCGTCTGAAGCTTTCTTT | CASTLSRGGASEAFF
TRBJ2-2 | TRBV7-3 | - | - | TGTGCCAGCGCGGACAGCTCAACCGGGGAGCTGTTTTTT | CASADSSTGELFF
TRBJ2-3 | TRBV5-4 | - | - | TGTGCCAGCAGCTCCGCCCGAAGGATGGGAGCGGGAGATACGCAGTATTTT | CASSSARRMGAGDTQYF